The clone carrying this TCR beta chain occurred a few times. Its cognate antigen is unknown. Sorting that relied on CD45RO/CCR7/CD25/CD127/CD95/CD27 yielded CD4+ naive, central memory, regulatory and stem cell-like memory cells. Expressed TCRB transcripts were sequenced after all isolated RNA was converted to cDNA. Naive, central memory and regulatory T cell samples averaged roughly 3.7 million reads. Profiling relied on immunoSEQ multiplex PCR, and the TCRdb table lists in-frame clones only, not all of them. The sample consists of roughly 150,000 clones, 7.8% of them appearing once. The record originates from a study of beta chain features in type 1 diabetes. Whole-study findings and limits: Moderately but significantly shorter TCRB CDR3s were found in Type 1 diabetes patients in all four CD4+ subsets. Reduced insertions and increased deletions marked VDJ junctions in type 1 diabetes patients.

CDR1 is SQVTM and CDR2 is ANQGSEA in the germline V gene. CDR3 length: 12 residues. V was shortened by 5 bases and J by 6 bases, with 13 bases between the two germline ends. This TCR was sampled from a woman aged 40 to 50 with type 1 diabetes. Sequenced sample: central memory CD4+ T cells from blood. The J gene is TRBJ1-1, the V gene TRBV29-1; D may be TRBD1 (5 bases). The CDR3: CSVRVDRPEAFF. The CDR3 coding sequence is TGCAGCGTTCGGGTTGACAGACCTGAAGCTTTCTTT.